These T cell receptor beta chains were read from a single sample in a study of spatial heterogeneity in lung cancer. TCRdb analysed the 5' RACE reads with MiXCR anew, one entry per CDR3 protein. This table has about 120,000 distinct CDR3 sequences, 12% appearing once. This specimen consisted of PBMCs, obtained at follow-up. Receptors originate from a male donor with early-stage non-small cell lung cancer. CDR3s include the opening cysteine and the closing phenylalanine or tryptophan. D genes are given only for firm matches. For some rows the clone size is stated as once, few or many, or as a class when expanded; others skip it.

CDR3 DNA: TGTGCCATCAGCGGACAGGGGGATTTGGCTGAGCAGTTCTTC; CDR3 protein: CAISGQGDLAEQFF; V gene: TRBV10-3; D gene: TRBD1; clone size: few; J gene: TRBJ2-1
CDR3 DNA: TGTGCCACCCAAGGGGCCCCGACCAATGAGCAGTTCTTC; CDR3 protein: CATQGAPTNEQFF; V gene: TRBV28; D gene: NA; clone size: many; J gene: TRBJ2-1
CDR3 DNA: TGCGCCAGCAGCTTGGAGGACAGTTACAATGAGCAGTTCTTC; CDR3 protein: CASSLEDSYNEQFF; V gene: TRBV5-1; D gene: NA; clone size: medium-sized; J gene: TRBJ2-1
CDR3 DNA: TGCGCCAGCAGCCAAGAGCCCAGGGGCGAGGGAAAACTGTTTTTT; CDR3 protein: CASSQEPRGEGKLFF; V gene: TRBV4-3; D gene: NA; clone size: many; J gene: TRBJ1-4
CDR3 DNA: TGCGCCAGCAGCCAATACAGGGATAGCAATCAGCCCCAGCATTTT; CDR3 protein: CASSQYRDSNQPQHF; V gene: TRBV4-1; D gene: NA; clone size: many; J gene: TRBJ1-5
CDR3 DNA: TGTGCCAGCAGCTCTATGGAGACCGGGGAGCTGTTTTTT; CDR3 protein: CASSSMETGELFF; V gene: TRBV7-6; D gene: NA; clone size: NA; J gene: TRBJ2-2
CDR3 DNA: TGTGCCAGCAGCTTAAGCGGGCGCACCTACGAGCAGTACTTC; CDR3 protein: CASSLSGRTYEQYF; V gene: TRBV7-2; D gene: NA; clone size: few; J gene: TRBJ2-7
CDR3 DNA: TGCAGCGTTGTACAGGGAGGGAGAGAGACCCAGTACTTC; CDR3 protein: CSVVQGGRETQYF; V gene: TRBV29-1; D gene: NA; clone size: NA; J gene: TRBJ2-5
CDR3 DNA: TGCGCCAGCAGTGGGACAGGGCTTCTCGACACTGAAGCTTTCTTT; CDR3 protein: CASSGTGLLDTEAFF; V gene: TRBV10-1; D gene: TRBD1; clone size: NA; J gene: TRBJ1-1
CDR3 DNA: TGCGCCAGCAGCAGAGAAGGACAGGGGAGACAGTTCTTC; CDR3 protein: CASSREGQGRQFF; V gene: TRBV5-1; D gene: TRBD1; clone size: few; J gene: TRBJ2-1
CDR3 DNA: TGTGCCAGCACCAATCAAGTCGACAGCACAGATACGCAGTATTTT; CDR3 protein: CASTNQVDSTDTQYF; V gene: TRBV7-2; D gene: NA; clone size: few; J gene: TRBJ2-3
CDR3 DNA: TGTGCCAGCAGCTTACAGGGACAGGGGAATGAAAAACTGTTTTTT; CDR3 protein: CASSLQGQGNEKLFF; V gene: TRBV7-8; D gene: TRBD1; clone size: NA; J gene: TRBJ1-4
CDR3 DNA: TGTGCCAGCAGCTTAGGACGGGATAGCAATCAGCCCCAGCATTTT; CDR3 protein: CASSLGRDSNQPQHF; V gene: TRBV11-1; D gene: NA; clone size: NA; J gene: TRBJ1-5
CDR3 DNA: TGTGCCAGCGCTACCACACCTACCGGGGAGCTGTTTTTT; CDR3 protein: CASATTPTGELFF; V gene: TRBV3-1; D gene: NA; clone size: NA; J gene: TRBJ2-2
CDR3 DNA: TGTGCCAGCAGTTCAACGGGGGCGGGTCAGCCCCAGCATTTT; CDR3 protein: CASSSTGAGQPQHF; V gene: TRBV27; D gene: NA; clone size: few; J gene: TRBJ1-5
CDR3 DNA: TGCAGTGCTAAAGTAGGGACTAGTGATGGGCAGTATTTT; CDR3 protein: CSAKVGTSDGQYF; V gene: TRBV20-1; D gene: TRBD2; clone size: many; J gene: TRBJ2-3
CDR3 DNA: TGTGCCAGCAGCTACGGACAGGGGGTGTTCTTC; CDR3 protein: CASSYGQGVFF; V gene: TRBV6-1; D gene: TRBD1; clone size: NA; J gene: TRBJ2-1
CDR3 DNA: TGTGCCAGCAGCCAAGTGGCTGGGTCCAACCATTACGAGCAGTACTTC; CDR3 protein: CASSQVAGSNHYEQYF; V gene: TRBV4-2; D gene: NA; clone size: NA; J gene: TRBJ2-7
CDR3 DNA: TGTGCCAGCAGTTTATCCATAAAAAACATTCAGTACTTC; CDR3 protein: CASSLSIKNIQYF; V gene: TRBV28; D gene: NA; clone size: few; J gene: TRBJ2-4
CDR3 DNA: TGTGCCAGCAGTCCCCGAAACGAGCAGTACTTC; CDR3 protein: CASSPRNEQYF; V gene: TRBV28; D gene: NA; clone size: NA; J gene: TRBJ2-7
CDR3 DNA: TGTGCCAGCAGCGTAGGCGACAGCTCGACAGATACGCAGTATTTT; CDR3 protein: CASSVGDSSTDTQYF; V gene: TRBV9; D gene: NA; clone size: few; J gene: TRBJ2-3
CDR3 DNA: TGTGCCAGCAGTTTCTCGGGGGGTAGTGGGTCCCAGTACTTC; CDR3 protein: CASSFSGGSGSQYF; V gene: TRBV12-3/TRBV12-4; D gene: TRBD2; clone size: few; J gene: TRBJ2-5
CDR3 DNA: TGTGCCAGCAGTTACTCGAAGCCAGGGTACCAAGAGACCCAGTACTTC; CDR3 protein: CASSYSKPGYQETQYF; V gene: TRBV6-5; D gene: NA; clone size: NA; J gene: TRBJ2-5
CDR3 DNA: TGTGCCAGCAGCAATAGTCTTGGCGGCGAGCAGTACTTC; CDR3 protein: CASSNSLGGEQYF; V gene: TRBV9; D gene: NA; clone size: many; J gene: TRBJ2-7
CDR3 DNA: TGTGCCAGCAGGGGGGTTCGAGAGCAGTACTTC; CDR3 protein: CASRGVREQYF; V gene: TRBV6-4; D gene: NA; clone size: many; J gene: TRBJ2-7
CDR3 DNA: TGCGCCAGCAGCTTGGGACATTCCCAGGCCTACGAGCAGTACTTC; CDR3 protein: CASSLGHSQAYEQYF; V gene: TRBV5-1; D gene: NA; clone size: NA; J gene: TRBJ2-7
CDR3 DNA: TGTGCCACTCGGCCTAGCACAGATACGCAGTATTTT; CDR3 protein: CATRPSTDTQYF; V gene: TRBV28; D gene: NA; clone size: few; J gene: TRBJ2-3
CDR3 DNA: TGTGCCTGGAGTGTACGGTATTCTTACAATGAGCAGTTCTTC; CDR3 protein: CAWSVRYSYNEQFF; V gene: TRBV30; D gene: NA; clone size: NA; J gene: TRBJ2-1
CDR3 DNA: TGTGCCAGCAGCCCCACCGGGAGCGGCTACACCTTC; CDR3 protein: CASSPTGSGYTF; V gene: TRBV6-6; D gene: NA; clone size: many; J gene: TRBJ1-2
CDR3 DNA: TGTGCCAGCAGTTACTCTTCGGGCGGGGGAGGTGAGCAGTTCTTC; CDR3 protein: CASSYSSGGGGEQFF; V gene: TRBV6-2/TRBV6-3; D gene: TRBD2; clone size: few; J gene: TRBJ2-1
CDR3 DNA: TGCAGTGCTAGAGATGCACAGGGCACCGGGGAGCTGTTTTTT; CDR3 protein: CSARDAQGTGELFF; V gene: TRBV20-1; D gene: NA; clone size: many; J gene: TRBJ2-2
CDR3 DNA: TGTGCCAGCAGCGAAGGAAGGTATAGCAATCAGCCCCAGCATTTT; CDR3 protein: CASSEGRYSNQPQHF; V gene: TRBV6-6; D gene: NA; clone size: NA; J gene: TRBJ1-5
CDR3 DNA: TGTGCCAGCAGCCGACAACGGGAAGCTTTCTTT; CDR3 protein: CASSRQREAFF; V gene: TRBV7-8; D gene: NA; clone size: many; J gene: TRBJ1-1
CDR3 DNA: TGTGCCAGCAGCGTAGACGACAACACCGGGGAGCTGTTTTTT; CDR3 protein: CASSVDDNTGELFF; V gene: TRBV9; D gene: NA; clone size: NA; J gene: TRBJ2-2
CDR3 DNA: TGCGCCAGCAGTGAGTCCGGAGGCGACACCTATAATTCACCCCTCCACTTT; CDR3 protein: CASSESGGDTYNSPLHF; V gene: TRBV10-2; D gene: NA; clone size: many; J gene: TRBJ1-6
CDR3 DNA: TGTGCCAGCAGCCAAGTAAGCGGGGGGTCCTCCTACAATGAGCAGTTCTTC; CDR3 protein: CASSQVSGGSSYNEQFF; V gene: TRBV4-2; D gene: TRBD2; clone size: many; J gene: TRBJ2-1
CDR3 DNA: TGTGCCAGCAGCTTGGAGGCGGGCAGGGCACCCAACTATAATTCACCCCTCCACTTT; CDR3 protein: CASSLEAGRAPNYNSPLHF; V gene: TRBV5-4; D gene: NA; clone size: NA; J gene: TRBJ1-6
CDR3 DNA: TGCGCCAGCAGCTTGGCGGGCAGGGGTTCAGATACGCAGTATTTT; CDR3 protein: CASSLAGRGSDTQYF; V gene: TRBV5-1; D gene: NA; clone size: many; J gene: TRBJ2-3
CDR3 DNA: TGTGCCAGCAGACCCACAACTGAAGCTTTCTTT; CDR3 protein: CASRPTTEAFF; V gene: TRBV12-3/TRBV12-4; D gene: NA; clone size: few; J gene: TRBJ1-1
CDR3 DNA: TGTGCCAGCAGCCAAGAGAGGGCAGGGCATTCACCCCTCCACTTT; CDR3 protein: CASSQERAGHSPLHF; V gene: TRBV4-2; D gene: NA; clone size: many; J gene: TRBJ1-6
CDR3 DNA: TGTGCCAGCGGACAGGGTAATCAGCCCCAGCATTTT; CDR3 protein: CASGQGNQPQHF; V gene: TRBV19; D gene: TRBD1; clone size: few; J gene: TRBJ1-5
CDR3 DNA: TGCAGTGCTAGAGAGCTAGCGGGGGCCTACGAGCAGTACTTC; CDR3 protein: CSARELAGAYEQYF; V gene: TRBV20-1; D gene: TRBD2; clone size: many; J gene: TRBJ2-7
CDR3 DNA: TGCGCCAGCAGCCCCCATAAGGGCCCGGACAGTCTCTATGGCTACACCTTC; CDR3 protein: CASSPHKGPDSLYGYTF; V gene: TRBV4-3; D gene: NA; clone size: NA; J gene: TRBJ1-2
CDR3 DNA: TGTGCCAGCAGTGAAGAGGCTAGCGGGTGGGGGACAGATACGCAGTATTTT; CDR3 protein: CASSEEASGWGTDTQYF; V gene: TRBV2; D gene: TRBD2; clone size: many; J gene: TRBJ2-3
CDR3 DNA: TGTGCCACCAGTGGACAGCGTAGCAATCAGCCCCAGCATTTT; CDR3 protein: CATSGQRSNQPQHF; V gene: TRBV24-1; D gene: NA; clone size: NA; J gene: TRBJ1-5
CDR3 DNA: TGTGCCAGCAGCTTAGGAACAGGGACAGATACGCAGTATTTT; CDR3 protein: CASSLGTGTDTQYF; V gene: TRBV11-1; D gene: NA; clone size: many; J gene: TRBJ2-3